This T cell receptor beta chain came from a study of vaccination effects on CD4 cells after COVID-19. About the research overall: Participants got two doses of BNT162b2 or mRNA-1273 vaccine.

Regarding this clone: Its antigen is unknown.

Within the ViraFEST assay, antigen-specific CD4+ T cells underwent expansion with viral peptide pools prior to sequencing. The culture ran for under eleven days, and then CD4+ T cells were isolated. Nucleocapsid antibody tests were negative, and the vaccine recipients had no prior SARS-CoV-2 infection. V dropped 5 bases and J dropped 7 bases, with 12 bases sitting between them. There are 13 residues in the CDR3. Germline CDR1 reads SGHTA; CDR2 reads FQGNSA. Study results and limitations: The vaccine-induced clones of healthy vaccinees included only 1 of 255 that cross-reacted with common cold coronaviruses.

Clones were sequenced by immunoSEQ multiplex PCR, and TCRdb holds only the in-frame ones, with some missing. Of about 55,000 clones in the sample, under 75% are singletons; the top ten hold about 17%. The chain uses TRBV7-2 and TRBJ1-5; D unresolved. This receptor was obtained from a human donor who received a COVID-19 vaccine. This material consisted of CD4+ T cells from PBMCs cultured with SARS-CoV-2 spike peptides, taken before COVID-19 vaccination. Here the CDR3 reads CASSQELEQPQHF. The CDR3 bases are TGTGCCAGCAGCCAGGAGCTGGAACAGCCCCAGCATTTT.